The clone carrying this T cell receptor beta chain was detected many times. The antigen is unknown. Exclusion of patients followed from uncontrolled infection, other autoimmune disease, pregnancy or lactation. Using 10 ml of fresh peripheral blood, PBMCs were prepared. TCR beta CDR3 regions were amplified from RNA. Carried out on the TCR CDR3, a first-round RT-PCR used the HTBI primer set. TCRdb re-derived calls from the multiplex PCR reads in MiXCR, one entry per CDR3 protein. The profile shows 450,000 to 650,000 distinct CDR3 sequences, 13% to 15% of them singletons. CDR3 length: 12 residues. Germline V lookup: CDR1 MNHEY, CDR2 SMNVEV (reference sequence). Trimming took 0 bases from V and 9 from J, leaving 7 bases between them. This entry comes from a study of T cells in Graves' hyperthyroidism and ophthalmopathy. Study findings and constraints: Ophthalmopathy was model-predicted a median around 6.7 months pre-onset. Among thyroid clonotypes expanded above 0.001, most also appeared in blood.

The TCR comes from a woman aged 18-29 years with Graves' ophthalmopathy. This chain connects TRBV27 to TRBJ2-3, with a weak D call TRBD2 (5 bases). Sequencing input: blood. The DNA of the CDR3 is TGTGCCAGCAGTTTATCGACGGGGACGCAGTATTTT. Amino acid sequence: CASSLSTGTQYF.